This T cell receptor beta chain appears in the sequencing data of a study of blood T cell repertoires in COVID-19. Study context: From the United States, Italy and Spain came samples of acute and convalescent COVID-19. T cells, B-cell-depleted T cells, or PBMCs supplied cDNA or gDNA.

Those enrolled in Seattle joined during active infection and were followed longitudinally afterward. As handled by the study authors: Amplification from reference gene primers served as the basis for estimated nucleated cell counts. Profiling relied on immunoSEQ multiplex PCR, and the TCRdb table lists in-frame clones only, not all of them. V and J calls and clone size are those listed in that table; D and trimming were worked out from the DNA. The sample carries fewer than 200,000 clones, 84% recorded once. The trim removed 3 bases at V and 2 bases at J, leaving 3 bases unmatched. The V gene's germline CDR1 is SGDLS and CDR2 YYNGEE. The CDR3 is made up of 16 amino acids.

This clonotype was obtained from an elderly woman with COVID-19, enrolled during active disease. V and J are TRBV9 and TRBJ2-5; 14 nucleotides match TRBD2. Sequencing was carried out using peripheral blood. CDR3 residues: CASSAGLAGGQETQYF. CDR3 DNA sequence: TGTGCCAGCAGCGCCGGACTAGCGGGGGGTCAAGAGACCCAGTACTTC. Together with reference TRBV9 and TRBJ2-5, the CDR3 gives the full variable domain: DSGVTQTPKHLITATGQRVTLRCSPRSGDLSVYWYQQSLDQGLQFLIQYYNGEERAKGNILERFSAQQFPDLHSELNLSSLELGDSALYFCASSAGLAGGQETQYFGPGTRLLVL.